This TCR beta chain was documented in a study of T-cell reconstitution after alpha-beta-depleted transplantation in children. Study outcomes and limitations: Counts and diversity of T cells one year after transplant came mostly from newly produced T cells. Surviving thymic progenitors and recipient T cells were the source of high TCRbeta diversity at day 60 in some patients.

This clonotype has ten or more counts. Its specificity is not known. CDR1 is MDHEN, CDR2 SYDVKM, per germline. Losses at the gene ends were 8 bases for V and 2 bases for J; bases not matched to a gene: 4. The CDR3 loop spans 14 amino acids. Unique molecular identifiers were incorporated when the TCRbeta library was constructed. Using its own MiXCR run on the PCR reads, TCRdb lists one record per CDR3 protein. The table includes around 200,000 distinct CDR3 sequences, under 13% detected once. The sequence was collected from a child less than two years old with acute myeloid leukemia, due to receive a stem cell transplant. This specimen was PBMCs, taken before TCRalphabeta/CD19-depleted stem cell transplant. The gene calls are TRBV28 and TRBJ2-1; 9 bases align to TRBD2. CDR3 DNA sequence: TGTGCCAGCGAAACTAGCGGGCCCTACAATGAGCAGTTCTTC. Its translation is CASETSGPYNEQFF.